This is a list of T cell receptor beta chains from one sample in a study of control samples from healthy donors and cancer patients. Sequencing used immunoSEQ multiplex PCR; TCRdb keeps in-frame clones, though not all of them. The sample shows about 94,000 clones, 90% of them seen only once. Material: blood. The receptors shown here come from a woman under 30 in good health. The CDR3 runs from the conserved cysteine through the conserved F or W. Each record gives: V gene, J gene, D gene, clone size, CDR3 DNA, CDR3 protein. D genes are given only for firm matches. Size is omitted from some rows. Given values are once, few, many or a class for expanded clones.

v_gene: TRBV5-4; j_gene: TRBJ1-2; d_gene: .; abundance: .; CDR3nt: TGTGCCAGCAGCTTGGACGGCCAGGGGAGATTTAGTGGCTACACCTTC; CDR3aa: CASSLDGQGRFSGYTF
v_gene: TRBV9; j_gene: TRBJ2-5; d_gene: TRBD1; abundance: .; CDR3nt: TGTGCCAGCAGTGGGACAGCTCAAGAGACCCAGTACTTC; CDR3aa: CASSGTAQETQYF
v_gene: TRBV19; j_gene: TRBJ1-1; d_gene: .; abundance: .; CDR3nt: TGTGCCAGTGTCGGATACACTGAAGCTTTCTTT; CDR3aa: CASVGYTEAFF
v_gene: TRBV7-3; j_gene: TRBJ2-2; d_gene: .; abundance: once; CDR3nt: TGTGCCAGCAGCCCCAGGGTCGGTAAAACCGGGGAGCTGTTTTTT; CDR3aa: CASSPRVGKTGELFF
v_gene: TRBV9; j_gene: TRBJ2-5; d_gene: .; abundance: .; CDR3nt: TGTGCCAGCAGCGTAAGGGGGGGTGGAGGATGGGAGACCCAGTACTTC; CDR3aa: CASSVRGGGGWETQYF
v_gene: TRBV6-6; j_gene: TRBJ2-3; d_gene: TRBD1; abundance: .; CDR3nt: TGTGCCGTAACCGGGACAGGGGTAACAGATACGCAGTATTTT; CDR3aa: CAVTGTGVTDTQYF
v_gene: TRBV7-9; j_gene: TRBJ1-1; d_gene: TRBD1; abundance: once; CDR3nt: TGTGCCAGCAGCTTCTTCGGACAGGGCACTGAAGCTTTCTTT; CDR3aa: CASSFFGQGTEAFF
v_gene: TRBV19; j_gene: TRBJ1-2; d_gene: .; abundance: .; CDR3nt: TGTGCCAGTAGTATAGGTCGAGGGGCAGGGGAGGGTACAGGTTATGGCTACACCTTC; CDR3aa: CASSIGRGAGEGTGYGYTF
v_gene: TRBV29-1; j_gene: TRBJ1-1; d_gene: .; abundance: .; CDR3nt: TGCAGCGTGGGAAGATTGATTATGAACACTGAAGCTTTCTTT; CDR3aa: CSVGRLIMNTEAFF
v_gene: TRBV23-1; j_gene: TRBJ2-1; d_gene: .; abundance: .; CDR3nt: TGCGCCAGCAGTCAACCCCCGGACACCAATGAGCAGTTCTTC; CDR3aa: CASSQPPDTNEQFF
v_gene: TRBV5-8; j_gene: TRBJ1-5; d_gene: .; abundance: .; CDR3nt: TGTGCCAGCAGCAAGACAATTATTAGCAATCAGCCCCAGCATTTT; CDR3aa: CASSKTIISNQPQHF
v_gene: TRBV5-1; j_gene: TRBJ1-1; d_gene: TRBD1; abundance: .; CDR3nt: TGCGCCAGCAGCTTAACCGGGACAGGGCTGACCACTGAAGCTTTCTTT; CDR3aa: CASSLTGTGLTTEAFF
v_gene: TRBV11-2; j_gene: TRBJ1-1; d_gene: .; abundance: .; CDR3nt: TGTGCCAGCAGTTCGCTCAACCCAGGGGATTACACTGAAGCTTTCTTT; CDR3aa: CASSSLNPGDYTEAFF
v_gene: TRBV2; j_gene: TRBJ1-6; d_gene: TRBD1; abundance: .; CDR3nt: TGTGCCAGCAGCAACAGGGGGCCGGGAGGGAATTCACCCCTCCACTTT; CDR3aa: CASSNRGPGGNSPLHF
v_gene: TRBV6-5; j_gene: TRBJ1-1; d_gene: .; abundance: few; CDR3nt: TGTGCCAGCAGTACCCTAATAGACACTGAAGCTTTCTTT; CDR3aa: CASSTLIDTEAFF
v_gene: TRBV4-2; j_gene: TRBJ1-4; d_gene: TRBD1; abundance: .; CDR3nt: TGTGCCAGCAGCCAAGATCCCCCAGGGGGCGTTGAAAAACTGTTTTTT; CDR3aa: CASSQDPPGGVEKLFF
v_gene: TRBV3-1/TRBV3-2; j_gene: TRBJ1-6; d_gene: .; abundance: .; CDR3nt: TGTGCCAGCAGGGATGGCGGGGGGTCCTATAATTCACCCCTCCACTTT; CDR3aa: CASRDGGGSYNSPLHF
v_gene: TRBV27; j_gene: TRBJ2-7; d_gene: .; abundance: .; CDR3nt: TGTGCCAGCAGTACAAGGGACGGTTACTACGAGCAGTACTTC; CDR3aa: CASSTRDGYYEQYF
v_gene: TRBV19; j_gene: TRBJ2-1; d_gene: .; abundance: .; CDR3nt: TGTGCCAGTAGGGTGGACTCATCGCAAGGGGACTACAATGAGCAGTTCTTC; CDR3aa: CASRVDSSQGDYNEQFF